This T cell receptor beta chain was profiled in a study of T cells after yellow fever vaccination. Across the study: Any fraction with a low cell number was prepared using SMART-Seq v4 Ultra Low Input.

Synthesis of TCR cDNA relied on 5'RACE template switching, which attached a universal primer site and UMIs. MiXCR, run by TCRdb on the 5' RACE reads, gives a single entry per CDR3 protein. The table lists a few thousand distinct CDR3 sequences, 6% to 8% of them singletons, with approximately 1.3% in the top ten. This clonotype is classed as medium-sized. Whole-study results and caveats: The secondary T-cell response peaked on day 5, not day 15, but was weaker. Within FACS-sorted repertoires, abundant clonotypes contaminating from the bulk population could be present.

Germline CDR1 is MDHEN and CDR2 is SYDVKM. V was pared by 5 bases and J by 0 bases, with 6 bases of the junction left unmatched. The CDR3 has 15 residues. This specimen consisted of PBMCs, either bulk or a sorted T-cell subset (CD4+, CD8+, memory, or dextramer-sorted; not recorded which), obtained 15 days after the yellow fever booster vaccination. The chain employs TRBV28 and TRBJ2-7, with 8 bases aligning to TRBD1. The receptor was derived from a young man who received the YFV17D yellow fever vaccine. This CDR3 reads CASSDRGLSSYEQYF. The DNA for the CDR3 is TGTGCCAGCAGTGACAGGGGCCTGAGCTCCTACGAGCAGTACTTC.